The clone carrying this T cell receptor (beta chain) was observed a single time. Produced via immunoSEQ multiplex PCR; TCRdb's table is partial and in-frame only. This table holds roughly 62,000 clones, 80% to 90% found once. This record belongs to a study of OX40 agonist ivuxolimab in advanced cancers. Trimming took off 3 bases at V and 5 bases at J, with 13 bases between the two ends. CDR3 size: 15 residues. Germline V gives CDR1 KGHSH, CDR2 LQKENI. The sequencing used CD4+ or CD8+ T cells sorted from blood, collected in a trial of the OX40 agonist ivuxolimab. The chain recombines TRBV18 with TRBJ1-4; perhaps TRBD1 as D (5 bases). The TCR comes from an adult with an advanced solid tumor such as melanoma, head and neck, liver or kidney cancer. The CDR3, as DNA: TGTGCCAGCTCACCGGGGACGGACCAAAATGAAAAACTGTTTTTT. Translating gives CASSPGTDQNEKLFF.